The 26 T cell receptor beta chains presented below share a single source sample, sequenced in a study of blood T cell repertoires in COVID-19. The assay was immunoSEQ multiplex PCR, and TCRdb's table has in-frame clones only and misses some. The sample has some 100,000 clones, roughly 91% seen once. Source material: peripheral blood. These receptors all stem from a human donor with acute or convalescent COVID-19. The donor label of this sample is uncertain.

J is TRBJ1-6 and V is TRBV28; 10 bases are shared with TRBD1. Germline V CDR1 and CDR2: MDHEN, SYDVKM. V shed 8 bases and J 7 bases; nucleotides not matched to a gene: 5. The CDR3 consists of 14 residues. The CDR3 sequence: CASGVGQGNSPLHF. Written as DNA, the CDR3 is TGTGCCAGCGGGGTGGGACAGGGGAATTCACCCCTCCACTTT.

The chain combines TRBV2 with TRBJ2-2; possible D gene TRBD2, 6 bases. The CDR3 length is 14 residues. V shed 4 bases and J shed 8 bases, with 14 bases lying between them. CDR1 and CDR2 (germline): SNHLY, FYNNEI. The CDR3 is CASSGDLGFGELFF. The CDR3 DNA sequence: TGTGCCAGCAGTGGGGACTTGGGATTTGGGGAGCTGTTTTTT. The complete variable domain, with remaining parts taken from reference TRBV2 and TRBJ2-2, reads EPEVTQTPSHQVTQMGQEVILRCVPISNHLYFYWYRQILGQKVEFLVSFYNNEISEKSEIFDDQFSVERPDGSNFTLKIRSTKLEDSAMYFCASSGDLGFGELFFGEGSRLTVL.

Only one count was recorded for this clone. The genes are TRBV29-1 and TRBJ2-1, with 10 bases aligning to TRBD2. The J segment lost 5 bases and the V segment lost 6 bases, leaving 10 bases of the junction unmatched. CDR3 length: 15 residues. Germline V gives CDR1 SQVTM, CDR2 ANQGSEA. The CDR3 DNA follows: TGCAGCGTAAGAACCGGCCTAGCGGGAGACAATGAGCAGTTCTTC. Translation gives CSVRTGLAGDNEQFF.

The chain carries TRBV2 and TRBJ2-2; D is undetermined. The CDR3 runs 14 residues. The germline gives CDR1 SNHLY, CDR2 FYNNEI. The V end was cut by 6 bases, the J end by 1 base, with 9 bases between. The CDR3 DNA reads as TGTGCCAGCAGCCCTAGTTGGAACACCGGGGAGCTGTTTTTT. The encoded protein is CASSPSWNTGELFF.

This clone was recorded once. Here the CDR3 reads CASSKQGPGGYTF. CDR3 sequence (DNA): TGTGCCAGTAGTAAACAGGGTCCAGGAGGCTACACCTTC. The chain employs TRBV19 and TRBJ1-2; D possibly corresponds to TRBD1 (6 bases). The CDR3 spans 13 residues. The germline CDR1 and CDR2 sequences are LNHDA and SQIVND (reference sequence). V was pared by 4 bases and J by 8 bases, with 14 bases between. The full variable domain, completed using reference TRBV19 and TRBJ1-2, is DGGITQSPKYLFRKEGQNVTLSCEQNLNHDAMYWYRQDPGQGLRLIYYSQIVNDFQKGDIAEGYSVSREKKESFPLTVTSAQKNPTAFYLCASSKQGPGGYTFGSGTRLTVV.

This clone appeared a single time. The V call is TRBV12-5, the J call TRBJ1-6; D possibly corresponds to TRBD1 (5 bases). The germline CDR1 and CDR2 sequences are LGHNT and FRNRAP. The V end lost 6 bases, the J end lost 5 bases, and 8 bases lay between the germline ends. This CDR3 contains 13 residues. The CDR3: CASGWGDNSPLHF. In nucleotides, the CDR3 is TGTGCTAGTGGGTGGGGGGATAATTCACCCCTCCACTTT.

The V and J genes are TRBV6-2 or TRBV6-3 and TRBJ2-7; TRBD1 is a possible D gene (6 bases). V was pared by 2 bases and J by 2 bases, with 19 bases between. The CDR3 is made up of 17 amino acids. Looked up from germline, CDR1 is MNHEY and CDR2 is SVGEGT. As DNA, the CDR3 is TGTGCCAGCAGTTACCCGTCGAGGGGGAGCAAGACCTACGAGCAGTACTTC. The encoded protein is CASSYPSRGSKTYEQYF.

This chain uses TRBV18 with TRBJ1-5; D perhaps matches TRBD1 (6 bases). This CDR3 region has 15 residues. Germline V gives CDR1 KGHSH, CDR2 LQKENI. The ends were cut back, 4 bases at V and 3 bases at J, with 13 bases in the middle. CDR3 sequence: CASSLPGQINQPQHF. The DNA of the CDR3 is TGTGCCAGCTCACTACCGGGACAAATCAATCAGCCCCAGCATTTT.

CDR3 sequence: CSVDGTGDDMNTEAFF. Written as DNA, the CDR3 is TGCAGCGTTGACGGTACAGGGGATGACATGAACACTGAAGCTTTCTTT. The rearrangement links TRBV29-1 to TRBJ1-1; 7 positions agree with TRBD1. CDR3 length equals 16 residues. Germline assignment: CDR1 SQVTM and CDR2 ANQGSEA. V lost 3 bases and J lost 0; bases outside the gene matches: 10.

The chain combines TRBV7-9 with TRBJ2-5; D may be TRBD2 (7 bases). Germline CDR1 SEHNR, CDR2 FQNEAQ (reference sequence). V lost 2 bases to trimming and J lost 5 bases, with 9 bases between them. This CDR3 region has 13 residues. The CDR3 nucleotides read TGTGCCAGCAGCTTATGGGGGGGCGAGACCCAGTACTTC. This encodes CASSLWGGETQYF.

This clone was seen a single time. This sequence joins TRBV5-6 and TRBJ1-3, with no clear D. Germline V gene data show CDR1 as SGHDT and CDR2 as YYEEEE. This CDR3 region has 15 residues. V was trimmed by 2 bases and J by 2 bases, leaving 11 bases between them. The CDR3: CASSFPHPPGNTIYF. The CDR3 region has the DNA TGTGCCAGCAGCTTCCCCCATCCCCCTGGAAACACCATATATTTT.

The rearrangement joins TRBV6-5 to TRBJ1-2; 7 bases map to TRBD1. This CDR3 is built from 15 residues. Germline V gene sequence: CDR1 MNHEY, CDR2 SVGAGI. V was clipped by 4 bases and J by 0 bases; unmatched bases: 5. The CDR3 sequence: CASSFTTGTNYGYTF. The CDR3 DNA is TGTGCCAGCAGTTTCACGACAGGGACTAACTATGGCTACACCTTC.

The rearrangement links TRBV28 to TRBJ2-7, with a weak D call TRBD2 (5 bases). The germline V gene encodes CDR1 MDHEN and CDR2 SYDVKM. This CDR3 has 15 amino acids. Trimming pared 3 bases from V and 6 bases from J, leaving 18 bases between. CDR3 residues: CASSFGLGSPSEQYF. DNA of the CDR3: TGTGCCAGCAGTTTCGGTCTGGGGAGTCCCTCCGAGCAGTACTTC.

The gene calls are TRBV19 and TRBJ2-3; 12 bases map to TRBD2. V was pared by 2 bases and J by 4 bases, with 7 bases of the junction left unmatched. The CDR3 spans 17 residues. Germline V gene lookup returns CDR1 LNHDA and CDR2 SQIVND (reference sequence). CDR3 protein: CASSISTSGSTADTQYF. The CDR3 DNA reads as TGTGCCAGTAGTATATCGACTAGCGGGAGTACCGCAGATACGCAGTATTTT. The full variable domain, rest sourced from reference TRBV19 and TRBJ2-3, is DGGITQSPKYLFRKEGQNVTLSCEQNLNHDAMYWYRQDPGQGLRLIYYSQIVNDFQKGDIAEGYSVSREKKESFPLTVTSAQKNPTAFYLCASSISTSGSTADTQYFGPGTRLTVL.

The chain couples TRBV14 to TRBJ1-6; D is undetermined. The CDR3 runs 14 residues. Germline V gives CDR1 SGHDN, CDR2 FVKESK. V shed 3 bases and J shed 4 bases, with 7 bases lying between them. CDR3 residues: CASSQTLYNSPLHF. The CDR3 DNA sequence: TGTGCCAGCAGCCAGACTCTGTATAATTCACCCCTCCACTTT.

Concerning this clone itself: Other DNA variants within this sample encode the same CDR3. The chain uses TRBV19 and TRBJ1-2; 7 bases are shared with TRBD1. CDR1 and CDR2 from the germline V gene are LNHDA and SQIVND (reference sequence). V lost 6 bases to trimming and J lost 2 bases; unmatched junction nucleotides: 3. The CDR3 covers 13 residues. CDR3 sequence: CASRTGQNYGYTF. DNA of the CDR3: TGTGCCAGTAGGACGGGACAGAACTATGGCTACACCTTC.

This CDR3 reads CASRTQGAPHTEAFF. CDR3 coding DNA: TGTGCCAGCAGGACACAGGGGGCCCCCCACACTGAAGCTTTCTTT. The V and J genes are TRBV28 and TRBJ1-1, with TRBD1 identical over 9 bases. The CDR3 length is 15 residues. CDR1 is MDHEN, CDR2 SYDVKM, per germline. The junction had 8 bases not matched to a gene; V was cut back by 6 bases and J by 3 bases. Looking up the rest from reference TRBV28 and TRBJ1-1 gives the full variable domain: DVKVTQSSRYLVKRTGEKVFLECVQDMDHENMFWYRQDPGLGLRLIYFSYDVKMKEKGDIPEGYSVSREKKERFSLILESASTNQTSMYLCASRTQGAPHTEAFFGQGTRLTVV.

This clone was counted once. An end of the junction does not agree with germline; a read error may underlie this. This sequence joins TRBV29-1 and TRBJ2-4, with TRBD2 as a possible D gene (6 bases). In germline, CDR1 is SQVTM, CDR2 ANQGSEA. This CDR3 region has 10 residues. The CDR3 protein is CSVQAPGTGF. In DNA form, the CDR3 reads TGCAGCGTTCAGGCCCCCGGGACTGGTTTC.

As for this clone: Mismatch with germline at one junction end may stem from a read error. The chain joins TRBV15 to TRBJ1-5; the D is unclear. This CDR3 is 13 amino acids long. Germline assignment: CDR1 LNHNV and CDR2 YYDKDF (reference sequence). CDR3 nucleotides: TGTGCCACCAGCAGCCTTAGCGATCAGCCCCAGCATTTT. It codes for CATSSLSDQPQHF.

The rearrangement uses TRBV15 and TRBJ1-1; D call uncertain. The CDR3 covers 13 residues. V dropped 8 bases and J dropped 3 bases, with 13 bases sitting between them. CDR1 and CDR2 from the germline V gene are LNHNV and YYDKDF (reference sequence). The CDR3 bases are TGTGCCACCTCTAACGCGGGGTACACTGAAGCTTTCTTT. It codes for CATSNAGYTEAFF. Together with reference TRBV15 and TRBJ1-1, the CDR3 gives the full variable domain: DAMVIQNPRYQVTQFGKPVTLSCSQTLNHNVMYWYQQKSSQAPKLLFHYYDKDFNNEADTPDNFQSRRPNTSFCFLDIRSPGLGDTAMYLCATSNAGYTEAFFGQGTRLTVV.

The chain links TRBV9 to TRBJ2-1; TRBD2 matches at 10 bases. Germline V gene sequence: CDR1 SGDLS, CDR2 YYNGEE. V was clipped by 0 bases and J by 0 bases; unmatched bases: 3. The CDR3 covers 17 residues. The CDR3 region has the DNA TGTGCCAGCAGCGTAGTGGCTAGCGGGAGCTCCTACAATGAGCAGTTCTTC. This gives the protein CASSVVASGSSYNEQFF. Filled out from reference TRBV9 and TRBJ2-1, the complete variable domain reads DSGVTQTPKHLITATGQRVTLRCSPRSGDLSVYWYQQSLDQGLQFLIQYYNGEERAKGNILERFSAQQFPDLHSELNLSSLELGDSALYFCASSVVASGSSYNEQFFGPGTRLTVL.

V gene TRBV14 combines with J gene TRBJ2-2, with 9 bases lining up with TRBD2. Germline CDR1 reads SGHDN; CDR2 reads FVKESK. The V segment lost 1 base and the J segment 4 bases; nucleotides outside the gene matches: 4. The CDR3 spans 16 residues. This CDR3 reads CASSQGLAAATGELFF. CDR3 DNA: TGTGCCAGCAGCCAAGGACTAGCGGCGGCCACCGGGGAGCTGTTTTTT.

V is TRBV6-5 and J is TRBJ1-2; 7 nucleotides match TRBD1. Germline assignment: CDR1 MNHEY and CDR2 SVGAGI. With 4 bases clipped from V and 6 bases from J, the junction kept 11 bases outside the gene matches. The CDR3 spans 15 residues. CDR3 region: CASSSGTAELDGYTF. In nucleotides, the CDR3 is TGTGCCAGCAGTTCCGGGACAGCCGAGCTGGATGGCTACACCTTC.

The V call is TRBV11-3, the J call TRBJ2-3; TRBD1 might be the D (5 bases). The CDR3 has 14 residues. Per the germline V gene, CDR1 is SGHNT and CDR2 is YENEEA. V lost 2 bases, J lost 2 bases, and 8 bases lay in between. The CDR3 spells CASSLQGPTDTQYF. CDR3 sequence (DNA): TGTGCCAGCAGCTTACAGGGCCCCACAGATACGCAGTATTTT.

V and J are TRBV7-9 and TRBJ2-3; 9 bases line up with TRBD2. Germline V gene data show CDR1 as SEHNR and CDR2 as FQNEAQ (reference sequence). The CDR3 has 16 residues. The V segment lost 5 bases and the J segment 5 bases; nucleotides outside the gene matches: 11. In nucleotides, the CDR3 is TGTGCCAGCAGCGATAGCGGGGGCAGGGCACGAGATACGCAGTATTTT. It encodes CASSDSGGRARDTQYF.

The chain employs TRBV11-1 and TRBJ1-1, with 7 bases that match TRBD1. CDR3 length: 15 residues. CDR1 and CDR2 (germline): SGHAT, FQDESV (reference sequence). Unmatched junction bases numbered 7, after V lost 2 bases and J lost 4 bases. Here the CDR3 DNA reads TGTGCCAGCAGCTTATCTTTATCAGGGGGCACTGAAGCTTTCTTT. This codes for CASSLSLSGGTEAFF.